This TCR beta chain was found in a study of blood T cell repertoires in COVID-19. The CDR3 consists of 13 residues. CDR1 LNHDA and CDR2 SQIVND come from the germline V gene (reference sequence). Trimming at V came to 9 bases and at J to 2 bases, leaving 6 bases not matched to a gene. The table came from immunoSEQ multiplex PCR; TCRdb's copy has only in-frame clones and leaves some out. This sample has 200,000 to 300,000 clones; roughly 90% occur once, and the top ten carry over 1.5%. The source of this sequence is a man aged 30 to 45 with active or convalescent COVID-19. The chain is built from TRBV19 and TRBJ2-5; 7 bases fit TRBD1. Sequenced sample: peripheral blood. CDR3 amino acids: CASTDRSQETQYF. CDR3 sequence (DNA): TGTGCCAGCACGGACAGGAGTCAAGAGACCCAGTACTTC.